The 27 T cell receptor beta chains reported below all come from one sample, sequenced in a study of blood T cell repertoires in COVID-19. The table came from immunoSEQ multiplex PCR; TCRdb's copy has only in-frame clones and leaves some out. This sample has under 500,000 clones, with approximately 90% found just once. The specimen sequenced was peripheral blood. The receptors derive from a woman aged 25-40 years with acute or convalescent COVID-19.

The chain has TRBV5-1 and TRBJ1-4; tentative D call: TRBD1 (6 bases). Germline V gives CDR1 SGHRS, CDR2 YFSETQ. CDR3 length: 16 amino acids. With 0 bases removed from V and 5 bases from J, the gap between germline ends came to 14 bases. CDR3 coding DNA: TGCGCCAGCAGCTTGGATTACAGGGCAGGGAATGAAAAACTGTTTTTT. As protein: CASSLDYRAGNEKLFF.

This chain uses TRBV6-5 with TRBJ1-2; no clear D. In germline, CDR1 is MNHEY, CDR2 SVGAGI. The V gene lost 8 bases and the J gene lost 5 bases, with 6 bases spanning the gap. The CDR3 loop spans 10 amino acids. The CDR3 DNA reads TGTGCCAGCCGAGGGTATGGCTACACCTTC. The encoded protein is CASRGYGYTF.

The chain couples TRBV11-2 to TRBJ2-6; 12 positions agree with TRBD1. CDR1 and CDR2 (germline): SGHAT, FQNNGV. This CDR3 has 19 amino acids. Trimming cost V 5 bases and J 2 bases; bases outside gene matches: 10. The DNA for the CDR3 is TGTGCCAGCAGCAAAAGCGGGGGGACAGGGGGCGCTGGGGCCAACGTCCTGACTTTC. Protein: CASSKSGGTGGAGANVLTF.

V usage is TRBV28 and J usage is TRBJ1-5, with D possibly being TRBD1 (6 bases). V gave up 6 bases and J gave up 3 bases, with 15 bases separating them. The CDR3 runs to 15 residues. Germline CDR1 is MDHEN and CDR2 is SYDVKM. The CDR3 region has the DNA TGTGCCAGCAGGCTAGAAACAGGGACCAATCAGCCCCAGCATTTT. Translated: CASRLETGTNQPQHF.

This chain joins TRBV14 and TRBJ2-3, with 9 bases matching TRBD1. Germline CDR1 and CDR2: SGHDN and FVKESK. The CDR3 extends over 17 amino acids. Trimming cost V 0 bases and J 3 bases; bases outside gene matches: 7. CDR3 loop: CASSQEWAGQGTDTQYF. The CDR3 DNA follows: TGTGCCAGCAGCCAAGAATGGGCCGGACAGGGGACAGATACGCAGTATTTT.

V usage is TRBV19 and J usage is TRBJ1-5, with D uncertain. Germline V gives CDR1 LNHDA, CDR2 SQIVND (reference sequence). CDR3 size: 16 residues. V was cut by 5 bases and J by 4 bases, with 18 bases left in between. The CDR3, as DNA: TGTGCCAGTAGTTTCACCTCGGCGGTTCCGAATCAGCCCCAGCATTTT. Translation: CASSFTSAVPNQPQHF.

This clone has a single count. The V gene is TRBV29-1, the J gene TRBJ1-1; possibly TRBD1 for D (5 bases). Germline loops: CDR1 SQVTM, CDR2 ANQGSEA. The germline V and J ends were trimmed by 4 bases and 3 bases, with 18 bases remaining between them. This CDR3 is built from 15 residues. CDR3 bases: TGCAGCGTTGCCACAAGGGGAAGGTTGGACACTGAAGCTTTCTTT. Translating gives CSVATRGRLDTEAFF.

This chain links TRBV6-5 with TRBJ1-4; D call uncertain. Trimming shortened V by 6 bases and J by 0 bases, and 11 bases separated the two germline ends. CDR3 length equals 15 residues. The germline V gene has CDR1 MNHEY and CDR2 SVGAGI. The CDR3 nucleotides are TGTGCCAGCAGACAACTAGGGTCAACTAATGAAAAACTGTTTTTT. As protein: CASRQLGSTNEKLFF.

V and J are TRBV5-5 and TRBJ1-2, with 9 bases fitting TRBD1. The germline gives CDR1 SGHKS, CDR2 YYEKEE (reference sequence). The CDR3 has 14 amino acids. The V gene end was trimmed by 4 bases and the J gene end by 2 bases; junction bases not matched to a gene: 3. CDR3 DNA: TGTGCCAGCAGCCGGACAGGGGCAAACTATGGCTACACCTTC. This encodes CASSRTGANYGYTF. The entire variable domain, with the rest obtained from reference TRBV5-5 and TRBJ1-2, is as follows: DAGVTQSPTHLIKTRGQQVTLRCSPISGHKSVSWYQQVLGQGPQFIFQYYEKEERGRGNFPDRFSARQFPNYSSELNVNALLLGDSALYLCASSRTGANYGYTFGSGTRLTVV.

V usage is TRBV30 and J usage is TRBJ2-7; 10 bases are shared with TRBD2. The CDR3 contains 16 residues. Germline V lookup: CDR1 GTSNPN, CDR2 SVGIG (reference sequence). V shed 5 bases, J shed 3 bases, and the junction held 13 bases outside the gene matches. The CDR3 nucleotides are TGTGCCTGGCACTACAGAGGAAGCGGGGGGGACTACGAGCAGTACTTC. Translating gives CAWHYRGSGGDYEQYF.

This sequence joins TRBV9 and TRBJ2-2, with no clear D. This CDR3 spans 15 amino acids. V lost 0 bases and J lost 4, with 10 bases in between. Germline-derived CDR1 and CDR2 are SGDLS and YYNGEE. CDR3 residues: CASSVGSVGTGELFF. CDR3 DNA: TGTGCCAGCAGCGTAGGGAGTGTTGGCACCGGGGAGCTGTTTTTT.

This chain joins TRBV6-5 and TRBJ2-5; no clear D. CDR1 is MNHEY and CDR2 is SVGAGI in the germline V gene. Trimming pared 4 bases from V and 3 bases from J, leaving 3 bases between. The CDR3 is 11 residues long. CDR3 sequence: CASSSKETQYF. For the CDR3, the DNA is TGTGCCAGCAGTTCCAAAGAGACCCAGTACTTC.

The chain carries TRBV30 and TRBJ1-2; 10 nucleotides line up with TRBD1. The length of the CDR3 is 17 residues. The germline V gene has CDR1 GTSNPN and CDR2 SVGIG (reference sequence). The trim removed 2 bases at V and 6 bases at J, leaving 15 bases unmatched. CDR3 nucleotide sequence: TGTGCCTGGAGTCCCGGCTGGACAGGGGGAAAAACTGATGGCTACACCTTC. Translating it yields CAWSPGWTGGKTDGYTF.

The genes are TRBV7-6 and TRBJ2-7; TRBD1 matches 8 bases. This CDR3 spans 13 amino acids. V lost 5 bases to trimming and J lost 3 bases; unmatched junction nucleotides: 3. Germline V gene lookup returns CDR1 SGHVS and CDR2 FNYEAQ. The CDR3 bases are TGTGCCAGCAGCCCCGGACAGGGCTACGAGCAGTACTTC. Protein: CASSPGQGYEQYF.

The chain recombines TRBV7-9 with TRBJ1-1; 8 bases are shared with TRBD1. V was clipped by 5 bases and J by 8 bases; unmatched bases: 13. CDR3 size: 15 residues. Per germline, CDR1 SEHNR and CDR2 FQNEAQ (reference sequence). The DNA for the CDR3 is TGTGCCAGCAGCCTTCTTACTGCAGGGGGCAGGGAAGCTTTCTTT. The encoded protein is CASSLLTAGGREAFF.

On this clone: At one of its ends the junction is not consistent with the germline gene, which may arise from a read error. The CDR3 DNA reads TGTGCCAGCAGCTTAGGGACGCCGGGACTCCCAAACCTTTTT. The encoded protein is CASSLGTPGLPNLF. This chain uses TRBV7-8 with TRBJ2-3; D might be TRBD2 (6 bases). This CDR3 comprises 14 residues. CDR1 and CDR2 from the germline V gene are SGHVS and FQNEAQ.

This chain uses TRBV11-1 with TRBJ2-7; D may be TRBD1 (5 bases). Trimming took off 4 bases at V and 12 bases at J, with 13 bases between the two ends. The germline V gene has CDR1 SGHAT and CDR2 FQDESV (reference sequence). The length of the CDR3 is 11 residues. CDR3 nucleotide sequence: TGTGCCAGCAGCTCCTCAGGGCTTAGGTACTTC. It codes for CASSSSGLRYF.

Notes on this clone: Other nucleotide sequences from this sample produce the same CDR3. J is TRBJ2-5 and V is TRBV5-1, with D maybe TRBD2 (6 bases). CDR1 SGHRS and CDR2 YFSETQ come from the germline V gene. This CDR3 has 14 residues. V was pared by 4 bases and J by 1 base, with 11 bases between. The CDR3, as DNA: TGCGCCAGCAGCCCAGGAGGGCGCCAAGAGACCCAGTACTTC. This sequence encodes CASSPGGRQETQYF. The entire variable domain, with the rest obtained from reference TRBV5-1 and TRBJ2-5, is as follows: KAGVTQTPRYLIKTRGQQVTLSCSPISGHRSVSWYQQTPGQGLQFLFEYFSETQRNKGNFPGRFSGRQFSNSRSEMNVSTLELGDSALYLCASSPGGRQETQYFGPGTRLLVL.

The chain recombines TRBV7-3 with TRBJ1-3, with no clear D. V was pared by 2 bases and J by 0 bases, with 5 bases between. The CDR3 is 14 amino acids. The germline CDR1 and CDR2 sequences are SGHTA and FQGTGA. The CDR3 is CASSLGSSGNTIYF. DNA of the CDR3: TGTGCCAGCAGCTTAGGGAGCTCTGGAAACACCATATATTTT. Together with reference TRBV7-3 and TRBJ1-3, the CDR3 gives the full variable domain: GAGVSQTPSNKVTEKGKYVELRCDPISGHTALYWYRQSLGQGPEFLIYFQGTGAADDSGLPNDRFFAVRPEGSVSTLKIQRTERGDSAVYLCASSLGSSGNTIYFGEGSWLTVV.

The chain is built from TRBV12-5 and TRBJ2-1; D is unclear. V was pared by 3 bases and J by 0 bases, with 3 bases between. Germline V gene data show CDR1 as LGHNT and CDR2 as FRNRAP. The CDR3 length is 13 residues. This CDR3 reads CASGFSSYNEQFF. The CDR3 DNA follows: TGTGCTAGTGGTTTCAGCTCCTACAATGAGCAGTTCTTC.

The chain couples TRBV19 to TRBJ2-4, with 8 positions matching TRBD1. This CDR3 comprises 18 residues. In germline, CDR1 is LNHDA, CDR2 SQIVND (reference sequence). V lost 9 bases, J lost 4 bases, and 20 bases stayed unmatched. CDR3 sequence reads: CARGCRQGALPDKNIQYF. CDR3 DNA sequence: TGTGCCAGAGGTTGCCGGCAGGGGGCGCTTCCCGATAAAAACATTCAGTACTTC. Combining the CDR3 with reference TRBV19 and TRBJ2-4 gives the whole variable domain DGGITQSPKYLFRKEGQNVTLSCEQNLNHDAMYWYRQDPGQGLRLIYYSQIVNDFQKGDIAEGYSVSREKKESFPLTVTSAQKNPTAFYLCARGCRQGALPDKNIQYFGAGTRLSVL.

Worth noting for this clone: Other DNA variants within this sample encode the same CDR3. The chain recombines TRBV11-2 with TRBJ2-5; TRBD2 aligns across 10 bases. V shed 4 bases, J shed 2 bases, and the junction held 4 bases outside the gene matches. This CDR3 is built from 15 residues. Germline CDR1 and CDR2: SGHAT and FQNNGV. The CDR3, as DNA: TGTGCCAGCAGCTCGCGGACTAGCGGACAAGAGACCCAGTACTTC. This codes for CASSSRTSGQETQYF. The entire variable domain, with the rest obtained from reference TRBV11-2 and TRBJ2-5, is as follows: EAGVAQSPRYKIIEKRQSVAFWCNPISGHATLYWYQQILGQGPKLLIQFQNNGVVDDSQLPKDRFSAERLKGVDSTLKIQPAKLEDSAVYLCASSSRTSGQETQYFGPGTRLLVL.

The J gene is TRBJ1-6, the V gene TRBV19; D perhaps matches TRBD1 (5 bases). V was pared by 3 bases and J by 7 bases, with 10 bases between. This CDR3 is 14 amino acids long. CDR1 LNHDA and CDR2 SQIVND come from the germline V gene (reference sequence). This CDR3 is CASSIGGRNSPLHF. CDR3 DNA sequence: TGTGCCAGTAGTATTGGGGGGAGAAATTCACCCCTCCACTTT.

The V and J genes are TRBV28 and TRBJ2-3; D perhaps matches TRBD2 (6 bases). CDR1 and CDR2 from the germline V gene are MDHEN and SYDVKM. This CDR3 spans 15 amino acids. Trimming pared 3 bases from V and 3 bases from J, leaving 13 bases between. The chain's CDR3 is CASSLEGGWTDTQYF. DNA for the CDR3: TGTGCCAGCAGTTTGGAGGGCGGGTGGACAGATACGCAGTATTTT. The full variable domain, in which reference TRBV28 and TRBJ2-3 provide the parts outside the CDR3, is DVKVTQSSRYLVKRTGEKVFLECVQDMDHENMFWYRQDPGLGLRLIYFSYDVKMKEKGDIPEGYSVSREKKERFSLILESASTNQTSMYLCASSLEGGWTDTQYFGPGTRLTVL.

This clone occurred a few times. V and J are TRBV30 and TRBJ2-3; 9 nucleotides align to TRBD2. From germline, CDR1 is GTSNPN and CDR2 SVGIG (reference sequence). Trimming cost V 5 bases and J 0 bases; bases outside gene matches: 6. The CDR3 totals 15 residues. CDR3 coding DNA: TGTGCCTGGCTATTAGCGGGAGATAGCACAGATACGCAGTATTTT. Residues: CAWLLAGDSTDTQYF.

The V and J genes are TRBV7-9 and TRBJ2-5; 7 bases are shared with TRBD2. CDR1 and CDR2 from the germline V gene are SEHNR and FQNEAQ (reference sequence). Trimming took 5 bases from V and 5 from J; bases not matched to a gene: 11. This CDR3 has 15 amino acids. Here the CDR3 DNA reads TGTGCCAGCAGCCTGAGCTTCGGGGGGATGGAGACCCAGTACTTC. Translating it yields CASSLSFGGMETQYF.

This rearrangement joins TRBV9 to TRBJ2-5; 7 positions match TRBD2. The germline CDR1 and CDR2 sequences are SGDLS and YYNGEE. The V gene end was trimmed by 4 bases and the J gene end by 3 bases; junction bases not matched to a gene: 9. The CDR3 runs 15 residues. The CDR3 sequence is CASSYLPAGEETQYF. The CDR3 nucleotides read TGTGCCAGCAGCTACCTTCCCGCGGGGGAAGAGACCCAGTACTTC.